This record concerns one T cell receptor (beta chain) sequence. Its target antigen remains unknown. Base qualities are not at hand, and no much larger clone is one base apart. The data belong to a study of cytomegalovirus exposure and HLA in healthy donors (dated by TCRdb to between 2016 and 2019). Turning to the overall study: According to an earlier analysis of 587 of the donors, 150 million to 200 million T cells yielded 117 million unique TCR beta sequences and about 300 Gb of sequence data. An earlier analysis of roughly 580 of the donors used high-throughput TCR beta sequencing to judge whether each TCR beta V gene segment behaved as functional or pseudogenic. All discovery cohort repertoires had been generated using a single sequencing platform. The number of donors typed differed by locus, with about 629-630 for A, B, C, DRB1 and DQB1, roughly 520 for DQA1, 600 to 610 for DPA1, and some 440 for DPB1. The T cell repertoires of some 700 subjects were profiled by immunosequencing and related to cytomegalovirus serostatus. Approximately 300 gigabases of sequencing data and around 80 million unique TCR sequences made up an early release that covered approximately 620 HLA-typed donors. Donor age, sex, ethnicity and CMV serostatus were collected together with the repertoire data. Besides the first cohort of hundreds of subjects, a separate validation cohort made up of 90 to 150 different subjects was used. A later genetic analysis took genome-wide SNP genotypes for about 55% of the roughly 670 donors and used that subset as a discovery cohort. A later analysis re-examined previously published TCR beta repertoires from around 670 donors and added high-resolution HLA genotyping to investigate patterns of TCR occurrence. Among some 400 genotyped donors of the cohort, an average of around 240,000 unique TCR beta nucleotide sequences were sequenced per donor, roughly a sixth of them non-productive. To predict cytomegalovirus infection status, the study brought together high-throughput TCR immunosequencing, statistical association of individual TCRs with disease status, and machine learning. HLA typing covered class I and class II loci at four-digit resolution. Because of strong linkage in the cohort, five DR-DQ haplotypes were treated as single units for association and clustering. The study aimed to test whether cataloging public T cell receptors could reveal signatures of past pathogen exposure. Rather than using new phenotypic data, the later analysis identified candidate immune exposures from TCR beta sequences and from how often those sequences occurred across donors. Among the roughly 400 genotyped donors, approximately 76% belonged to the genetic ancestry cluster associated with self-reported Caucasian donors.

The junction carries 8 bases between V and J, which are trimmed by 1 base and 8 bases respectively. Per the germline V gene, SQVTM is the CDR1 and ANQGSEA is the CDR2. The CDR3 has 11 amino acids, counting the end cysteine and phenylalanine. The sequence is cut down to CDR3 DNA, 33 bases in frame from base 1. The cohort consisted of 600 to 700 healthy bone marrow donors. Cohort members were all nominally healthy when sampled, although unrecorded immune exposures were likely present. The donor was CMV seronegative and was included in the group of a few hundred seronegative cohort members. A peripheral blood sample was collected from each donor, and TCR beta sequencing was performed on peripheral blood mononuclear cells. The Qiagen DNeasy Blood Extraction Kit was used to extract genomic DNA from the blood cell samples. The library came from the immunoSEQ multiplex PCR assay. The multiplex PCR relied on a mix of 60 forward primers for TCR Vbeta segments and 13 reverse primers for TCR Jbeta segments. The CDR3 region of rearranged TCR beta genes was amplified from genomic DNA with a multiplex PCR assay. The Illumina HiSeq System was used to sequence the amplified TCR beta libraries as 87-base-pair reads. The study's own analysis went as follows. Across the 600 to 700 repertoires, a later analysis counted 80 million or so unique TCR beta chains, 8.5 million to 12 million of which were shared by at least two donors. A nearest-neighbor algorithm error-corrected the raw reads and collapsed the reads into unique sequences, merging closely related sequences to remove PCR and sequencing errors. To assign V, D and J gene segments, CDR3 sequences were aligned to IMGT reference sequences. Each retained sequence needed at least a six-nucleotide match to both a V gene segment and a J gene segment. Rearrangements were called productive when the CDR3 lacked stop codons and stayed in frame with V and J; all others were non-productive. CDR3 was defined by IMGT convention, running from the second conserved V-encoded cysteine to the conserved J-encoded phenylalanine. In an earlier analysis of 500 to 650 of the donors, sequences lacking an unambiguous match to a single V gene segment were excluded. In an earlier analysis of several hundred of the donors, a V segment was called functional when productive rearrangements were above 56.7%, and segregating when the standard deviation between donors exceeded 5%. A statistical classification framework was developed to diagnose cytomegalovirus status using the catalog of TCR beta chain sequences. In a later analysis, TCR nucleotide sequences were compared against IMGT/GENE-DB human TR gene sequences so that V and J genes could be assigned. The TCRdist pipeline was used in a later analysis to assign CDR3 sequences and most-parsimonious VDJ recombination scenarios. In a later analysis, every TCR beta chain was defined by the combination of its CDR3 amino acid sequence and its V-gene family, and reads without a unique V-gene family were dropped. As a way to deal with suspected cross-contamination and a sequencing artifact, a later analysis dropped 640 or so nucleotide sequences that were highly shared and had low generation probability. For each public chain, a later analysis derived a clonal expansion index from normalized ranks of inferred template counts within each repertoire. In a later analysis, generation probabilities were computed with a VDJ recombination model fitted to out-of-frame rearrangements, and the resulting probabilities were checked against IGoR. In a later analysis, TCR-TCR, TCR-HLA and TCR-CMV co-occurrence was scored with hypergeometric tests, and a repertoire-size bias correction was applied to TCR pairs. To estimate false discovery rates, a later analysis permuted the HLA or CMV assignments 20 times. In a later analysis, co-occurring TCRs were grouped using DBSCAN, and TCRdist sequence similarity was added for clustering within HLA-allele-positive subsets. For co-occurrence clustering, repertoires with fewer than 30,000 or more than 120,000 public chains were excluded, along with about five repertoires with anomalous nucleotide sharing. The table was pulled from immuneACCESS by TCRdb, which kept in-frame rearrangements only. Such tables lose some clones; where checked, under half of the loss comes from unresolved V genes, and the rest has no known cause. V and J calls and clone size come straight from that table; D and trimming were deduced from the DNA. This sample comprises 130,000 or so clones, around 80% of them detected only once. The ten largest account for 3% to 3.5% of the sample.

Study-wide findings and limitations: A cluster of highly shared sequence variants was judged likely to be a technical artifact of the sequencing pipeline. Three of the identified cytomegalovirus-associated TCR beta chains were confirmed in vitro to be specific for cytomegalovirus antigens. A later analysis found that TCR association rates varied across HLA loci, with DRB1 alleles showing the most associated TCRs and HLA-C alleles the fewest. Cytomegalovirus status was reported to be diagnosed by the classifier with high specificity and sensitivity in both the original and validation cohorts. Because some donors lacked HLA typing at each locus, the association tests relied only on the typed subset. While some public TCRs were present in many individuals, most TCR sequences turned up only very rarely across donors. V-gene and J-gene trimming of TCR beta chains was associated with a missense DCLRE1C variant in a later genetic analysis, and the association was replicated in an independent cohort. The 87-base-pair reads could not distinguish some IMGT-functional V segments, including TRBV6-2 and TRBV6-3, so those segments were excluded. Because counts were too low, about 18 rarely observed V segments, including chromosome 9 orphons, were excluded from the earlier analysis of around 590 of the donors. Only TCR beta chains were sequenced in this cohort, and the absence of alpha or paired-chain data limited detectable features. A further reported finding was that TCR beta sequences accurately predicted the HLA-A and HLA-B alleles for most subjects in the first cohort. Correlated functional status among segregating V segments might reflect linkage disequilibrium, but an unknown experimental factor could not be ruled out. The authors suggested that the approach could potentially be generalized to other disease states and immunological phenotypes. In an earlier analysis of around 600 of the donors, most TCR beta V segments were observed in productive rearrangements about 90% or about 30% of the time, broadly matching IMGT annotations. The presence/absence analyses assumed that sequencing depth was roughly uniform across donors, and that assumption may not be true. A later analysis found that most CMV-associated TCR beta chains appeared HLA-restricted, with HLA associations seemingly driven largely by CMV exposure. Immune exposure information for the cohort was limited to CMV serostatus. A total of some 180 TCR beta chains were listed by the study as associated with cytomegalovirus. In a later analysis, HLA-associated TCR beta chains showed more clonal expansion and lower generation probabilities than non-associated chains that were equally common. According to a later analysis, parvovirus B19, influenza, CMV and Epstein-Barr virus appeared linked to several top co-occurrence clusters. A later analysis associated around 16,000 TCR beta sequences with specific HLA alleles at a false discovery rate of 0.05. Compared with the 666-donor mean, donors in an Asian-associated ancestry cluster had fewer N-insertions in productive TCRs, according to a later genetic analysis. When HLA alleles, especially DR and DQ, strongly co-occurred, attributing TCR associations to individual alleles was difficult.

Sequencing was performed on PBMCs. Recombination joined TRBV29-1 with TRBJ2-5; a tentative D match to TRBD2 spans 6 bases. This receptor was taken from a man aged 35 to 55 in good health and CMV-seronegative. CDR3 sequence: CSVEGGTTQYF. The sequenced DNA is TGCAGCGTTGAAGGAGGGACTACCCAGTACTTC.